The 4 T cell receptor beta chains given below trace back to one sample, sequenced in a study of blood T cell repertoires in COVID-19. The protocol was immunoSEQ multiplex PCR, while the TCRdb copy is restricted to in-frame clones and leaves out a portion. The sample yields 200,000 to 300,000 clones, about 80% seen once. Sequenced material: peripheral blood. The receptors here all came from a woman older than 75 with acute or convalescent COVID-19.

The chain combines TRBV18 with TRBJ2-7; TRBD2 is a possible D gene (6 bases). Trimming removed 3 bases from V and 3 bases from J, with 9 bases in between. Germline V gene data show CDR1 as KGHSH and CDR2 as LQKENI. The CDR3 consists of 13 residues. DNA for the CDR3: TGTGCCAGCTCACCCGGGAGCCGCTACGAGCAGTACTTC. Encoded protein: CASSPGSRYEQYF.

The chain combines TRBV18 with TRBJ2-1, with 8 bases lining up with TRBD2. The CDR3 covers 14 residues. Germline-derived CDR1 and CDR2 are KGHSH and LQKENI. After removal of 3 bases from V and 7 bases from J, the junction contained 5 bases not matched to a gene. In DNA form, the CDR3 reads TGTGCCAGCTCACCTCAGCGGGAGCCGAATGAGCAGTTCTTC. Its translation: CASSPQREPNEQFF.

The gene calls are TRBV7-2 and TRBJ2-3; D is ambiguous. Germline CDR1 is SGHTA and CDR2 is FQGNSA. This CDR3 is built from 12 residues. Trimming cost V 5 bases and J 5 bases, with 8 bases left between them. The CDR3 DNA is TGTGCCAGCAGCCTCTTCTTAGATACGCAGTATTTT. Amino acid sequence: CASSLFLDTQYF. The complete variable domain, with remaining parts taken from reference TRBV7-2 and TRBJ2-3, reads GAGVSQSPSNKVTEKGKDVELRCDPISGHTALYWYRQSLGQGLEFLIYFQGNSAPDKSGLPSDRFSAERTGGSVSTLTIQRTQQEDSAVYLCASSLFLDTQYFGPGTRLTVL.

This rearrangement joins TRBV7-9 to TRBJ2-5; 8 bases agree with TRBD2. V was clipped by 3 bases and J by 2 bases; unmatched bases: 8. Germline assignment: CDR1 SEHNR and CDR2 FQNEAQ (reference sequence). This CDR3 is 16 amino acids long. In nucleotides, the CDR3 is TGTGCCAGCAGCTTGGGAATGGCGGGGGGACAAGAGACCCAGTACTTC. As protein: CASSLGMAGGQETQYF.